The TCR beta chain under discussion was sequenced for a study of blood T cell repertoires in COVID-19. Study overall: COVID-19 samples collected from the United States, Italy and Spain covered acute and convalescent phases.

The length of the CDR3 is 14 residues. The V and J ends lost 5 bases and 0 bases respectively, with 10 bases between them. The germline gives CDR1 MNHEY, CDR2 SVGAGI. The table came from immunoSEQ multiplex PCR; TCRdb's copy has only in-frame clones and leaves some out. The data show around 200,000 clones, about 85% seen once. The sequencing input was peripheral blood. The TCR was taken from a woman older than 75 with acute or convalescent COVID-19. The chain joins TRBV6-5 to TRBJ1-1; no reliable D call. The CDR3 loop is CASSPPGLNTEAFF. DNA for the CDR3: TGTGCCAGCAGTCCCCCCGGTTTGAACACTGAAGCTTTCTTT.